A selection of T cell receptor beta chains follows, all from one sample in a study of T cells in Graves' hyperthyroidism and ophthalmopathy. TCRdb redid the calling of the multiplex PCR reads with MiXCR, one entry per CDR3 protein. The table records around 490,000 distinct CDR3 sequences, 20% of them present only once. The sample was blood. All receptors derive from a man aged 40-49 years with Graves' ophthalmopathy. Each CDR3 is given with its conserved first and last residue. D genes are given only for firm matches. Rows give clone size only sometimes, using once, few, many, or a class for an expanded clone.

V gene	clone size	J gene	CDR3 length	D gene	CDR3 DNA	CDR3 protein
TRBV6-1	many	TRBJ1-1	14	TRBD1	TGTGCCAGCAGTGTCGACAGGGTGCACACTGAAGCTTTCTTT	CASSVDRVHTEAFF
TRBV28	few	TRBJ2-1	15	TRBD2	TGTGCCAGCAGTGCCCGGGGGACTAGCTACAATGAGCAGTTCTTC	CASSARGTSYNEQFF
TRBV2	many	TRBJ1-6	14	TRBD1	TGTGCCAGCAGTGGGACAGGGGGCGTTTCACCCCTCCACTTT	CASSGTGGVSPLHF
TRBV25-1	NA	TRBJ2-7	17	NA	TGTGCCCCCTCCATAACGAGGAGTGTCGAAGTTACCTACGAGCAGTACTTC	CAPSITRSVEVTYEQYF
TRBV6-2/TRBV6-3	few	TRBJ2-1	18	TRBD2	TGTGCCAGCAGCCGCCGGACTAGCGGGAGGGCCCCCTACAATGAGCAGTTCTTC	CASSRRTSGRAPYNEQFF
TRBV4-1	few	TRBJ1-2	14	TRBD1	TGCGCCAGCAGAGCCCGGGACAGGAACTATGGCTACACCTTC	CASRARDRNYGYTF
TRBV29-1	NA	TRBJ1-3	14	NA	TGCAGCGTTGCCTACGGGAACTCTGGAAACACCATATATTTT	CSVAYGNSGNTIYF
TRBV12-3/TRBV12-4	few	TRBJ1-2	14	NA	TGTGCCAGCAGGAGACACCTGTCGGCCTATGGCTACACCTTC	CASRRHLSAYGYTF
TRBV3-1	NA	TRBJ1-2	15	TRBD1	TGTGCCAGCAGCCGCGGGACAGGAGGGCTCTATGGCTACACCTTC	CASSRGTGGLYGYTF
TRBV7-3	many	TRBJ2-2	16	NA	TGTGCCAGCAGCTTATCTCCCTCGACAGGCACCGGGGAGCTGTTTTTT	CASSLSPSTGTGELFF
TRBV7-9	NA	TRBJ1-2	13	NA	TGTGCCAGCAGCTATGCCCAGGGGTATGGCTACACCTTC	CASSYAQGYGYTF
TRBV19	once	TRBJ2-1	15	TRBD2	TGTGCCAGTAGTAAGGGTAGCGGGACTTACAATGAGCAGTTCTTC	CASSKGSGTYNEQFF
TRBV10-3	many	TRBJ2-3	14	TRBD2	TGTGCCATCAGGGGAGGGGTAGGCACAGATACGCAGTATTTT	CAIRGGVGTDTQYF
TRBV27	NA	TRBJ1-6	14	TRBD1	TGTGCCAGTTCCCAGACAGGGGGCTCTTCACCCCTCCACTTT	CASSQTGGSSPLHF
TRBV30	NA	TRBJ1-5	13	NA	TGTGCCTGGAGTGTAGAGGGGATTCAGCCCCAGCATTTT	CAWSVEGIQPQHF
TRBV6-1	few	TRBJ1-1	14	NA	TGTGCCAGCAGCTGGACAGTCATGAACACTGAAGCTTTCTTT	CASSWTVMNTEAFF
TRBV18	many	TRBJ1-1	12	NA	TGTGCCAGCTCCCCAGACAGGACTGAAGCTTTCTTT	CASSPDRTEAFF
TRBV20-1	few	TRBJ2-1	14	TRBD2	TGCAGTGCTCTAACTAGCGGGGCCTCCAATGAGCAGTTCTTC	CSALTSGASNEQFF
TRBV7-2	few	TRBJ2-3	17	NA	TGTGCCAGCAGCTTGATGGGGCGAAGCCCTAGCACAGATACGCAGTATTTT	CASSLMGRSPSTDTQYF
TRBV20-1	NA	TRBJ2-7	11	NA	TGCAGTCCACAAGCGGGCTACGAGCAGTACTTC	CSPQAGYEQYF
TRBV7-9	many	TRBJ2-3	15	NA	TGTGCCAGCAGCGTTGACTCTCTGAGCACAGATACGCAGTATTTT	CASSVDSLSTDTQYF
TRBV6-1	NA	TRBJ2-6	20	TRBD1	TGTGCCAGCAGTGATTGGGTACGGGACAGCCTTTCCTCTGGGGCCAACGTCCTGACTTTC	CASSDWVRDSLSSGANVLTF
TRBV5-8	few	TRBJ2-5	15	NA	TGTGCCAGCAGCTCGGGTAGCAACCCCTCGGAGACCCAGTACTTC	CASSSGSNPSETQYF
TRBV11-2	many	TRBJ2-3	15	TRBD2	TGTGCCAGCAGCAGCCTAGCGGGAGGAGGAGATACGCAGTATTTT	CASSSLAGGGDTQYF
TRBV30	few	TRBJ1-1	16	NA	TGTGCCTGGAGTCACTCCTCGAGGAAGTCGAACACTGAAGCTTTCTTT	CAWSHSSRKSNTEAFF
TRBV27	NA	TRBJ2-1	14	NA	TGTGCCAGCAGTCCATTCCCATCCGACAATGAGCAGTTCTTC	CASSPFPSDNEQFF
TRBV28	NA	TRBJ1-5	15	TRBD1	TGTGCCAGCAGACCGGACAGGGGACGCAATCAGCCCCAGCATTTT	CASRPDRGRNQPQHF
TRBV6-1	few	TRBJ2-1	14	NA	TGTGCCAGCTTAACAGGGAGGTCCTACAATGAGCAGTTCTTC	CASLTGRSYNEQFF
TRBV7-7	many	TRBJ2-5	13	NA	TGTGCTAGCAGCTTAGGACAATGGGAGACCCAGTACTTC	CASSLGQWETQYF
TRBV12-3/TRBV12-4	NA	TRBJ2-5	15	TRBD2	TGTGCCAGCAGTTTCGTAGCGGGGTTCCAAGAGACCCAGTACTTC	CASSFVAGFQETQYF
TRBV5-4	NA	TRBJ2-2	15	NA	TGTGCCAGCACGCGGGGAGAACTGAACACCGGGGAGCTGTTTTTT	CASTRGELNTGELFF